One and the same sample provided the 4 T cell receptor beta chains below, sequenced in a study of blood T cell repertoires in COVID-19. The data were produced by immunoSEQ multiplex PCR, yet TCRdb's version contains in-frame clones alone and is incomplete. The sample has 250,000 to 350,000 clones; roughly 87% are singletons. The specimen sequenced was PBMCs or T cells enriched from blood (not recorded which). The receptors derive from a woman in her forties who had recovered from COVID-19.

This chain links TRBV7-9 with TRBJ1-6; TRBD1 is a possible D gene (5 bases). Germline CDR1 and CDR2: SEHNR and FQNEAQ (reference sequence). V lost 3 bases to trimming and J lost 6 bases, with 12 bases between them. The CDR3 is 15 residues long. Written as DNA, the CDR3 is TGTGCCAGCAGCTTCCAGGGCCCTCTTAATTCACCCCTCCACTTT. Residues: CASSFQGPLNSPLHF.

The chain couples TRBV6-5 to TRBJ2-7; tentative D call: TRBD1 (5 bases). Germline V CDR1 and CDR2: MNHEY, SVGAGI. The length of the CDR3 is 14 residues. The V gene lost 5 bases and the J gene lost 2 bases, with 13 bases spanning the gap. Here the CDR3 DNA reads TGTGCCAGCAGTCGGGTAACAGGACCCTACGAGCAGTACTTC. This translates into CASSRVTGPYEQYF.

DNA of the CDR3: TGTGCCAGCAGCGCCGAGTTAGGGACAGGGTACACTGAAGCTTTCTTT. Amino acids: CASSAELGTGYTEAFF. J is TRBJ1-1 and V is TRBV7-9; 9 bases match TRBD1. With V trimmed by 5 bases and J by 3 bases, 10 bases remained unmatched. CDR1 is SEHNR, CDR2 FQNEAQ, per germline (reference sequence). The CDR3 has 16 amino acids.

V usage is TRBV7-2 and J usage is TRBJ2-5; 9 bases align to TRBD1. The CDR3 covers 15 residues. The V segment lost 5 bases and the J segment 2 bases; nucleotides outside the gene matches: 6. Germline V gives CDR1 SGHTA, CDR2 FQGNSA. The CDR3 sequence: CASSLTGGGQETQYF. The CDR3 DNA follows: TGTGCCAGCAGCCTGACAGGGGGAGGTCAAGAGACCCAGTACTTC. The full variable domain, completed using reference TRBV7-2 and TRBJ2-5, is GAGVSQSPSNKVTEKGKDVELRCDPISGHTALYWYRQSLGQGLEFLIYFQGNSAPDKSGLPSDRFSAERTGGSVSTLTIQRTQQEDSAVYLCASSLTGGGQETQYFGPGTRLLVL.